A single TCR beta chain is shown here with its context. Its target is unknown. Profiling relied on immunoSEQ multiplex PCR, and the TCRdb table lists in-frame clones only, not all of them. This table has 95,000 to 150,000 clones, 87% appearing once. CDR3 length: 16 amino acids. V lost 2 bases and J 6 bases, leaving 20 bases between the germline ends. In germline, CDR1 is MNHEY, CDR2 SVGEGT. These data belong to a study of T cell responses to AZD1222 COVID-19 vaccine. Findings of the study overall: Repertoire samples came only from after the peak T cell response.

This receptor was obtained from an adult in good health. Here the sequenced sample was peripheral blood, taken on day 0 of AZD1222 vaccination. V and J are TRBV6-2 or TRBV6-3 and TRBJ2-7; maybe TRBD1 (6 bases). The CDR3, as DNA: TGTGCCAGCAGTTACGGGGAGACAGGTTATCTTCGCGAGCAGTACTTC. This encodes CASSYGETGYLREQYF.